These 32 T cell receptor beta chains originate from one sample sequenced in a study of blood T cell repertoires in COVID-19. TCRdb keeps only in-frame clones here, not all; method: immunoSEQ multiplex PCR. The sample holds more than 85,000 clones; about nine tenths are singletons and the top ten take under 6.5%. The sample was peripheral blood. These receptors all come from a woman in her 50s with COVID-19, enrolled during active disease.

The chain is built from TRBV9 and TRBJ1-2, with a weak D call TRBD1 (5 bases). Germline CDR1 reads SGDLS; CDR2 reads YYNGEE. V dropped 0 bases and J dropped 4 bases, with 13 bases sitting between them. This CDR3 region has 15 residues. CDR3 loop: CASSVEAGSAYGYTF. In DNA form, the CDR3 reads TGTGCCAGCAGCGTAGAGGCAGGGTCGGCCTATGGCTACACCTTC. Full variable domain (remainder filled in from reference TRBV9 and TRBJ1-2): DSGVTQTPKHLITATGQRVTLRCSPRSGDLSVYWYQQSLDQGLQFLIQYYNGEERAKGNILERFSAQQFPDLHSELNLSSLELGDSALYFCASSVEAGSAYGYTFGSGTRLTVV.

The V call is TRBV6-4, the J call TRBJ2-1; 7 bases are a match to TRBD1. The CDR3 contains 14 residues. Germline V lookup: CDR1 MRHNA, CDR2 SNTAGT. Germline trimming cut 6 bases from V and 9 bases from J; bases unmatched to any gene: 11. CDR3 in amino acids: CASSVDRASPEQFF. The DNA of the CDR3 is TGTGCCAGCAGCGTAGACAGGGCTTCACCTGAGCAGTTCTTC.

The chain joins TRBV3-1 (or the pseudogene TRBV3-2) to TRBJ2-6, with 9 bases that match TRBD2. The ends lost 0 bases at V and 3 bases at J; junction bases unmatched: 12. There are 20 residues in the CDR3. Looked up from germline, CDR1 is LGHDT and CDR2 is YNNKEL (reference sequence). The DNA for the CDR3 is TGTGCCAGCAGCCAAGATCTTGTGATGGCGGGGGGGCTTGGGGCCAACGTCCTGACTTTC. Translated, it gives CASSQDLVMAGGLGANVLTF.

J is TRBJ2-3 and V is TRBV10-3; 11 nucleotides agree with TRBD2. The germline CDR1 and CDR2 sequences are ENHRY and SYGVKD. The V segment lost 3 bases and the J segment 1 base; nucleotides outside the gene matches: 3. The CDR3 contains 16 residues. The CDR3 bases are TGTGCCATCAGTGACCCGGGACTAGCGGGCACAGATACGCAGTATTTT. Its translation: CAISDPGLAGTDTQYF.

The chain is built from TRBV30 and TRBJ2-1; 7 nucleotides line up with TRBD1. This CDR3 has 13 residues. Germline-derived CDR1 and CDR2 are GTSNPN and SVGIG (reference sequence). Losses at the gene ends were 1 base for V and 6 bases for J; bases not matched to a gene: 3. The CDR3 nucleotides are TGTGCCTGGAGTGGACAGGGTGGCAATGAGCAGTTCTTC. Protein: CAWSGQGGNEQFF. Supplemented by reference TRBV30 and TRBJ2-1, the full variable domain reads SQTIHQWPATLVQPVGSPLSLECTVEGTSNPNLYWYRQAAGRGLQLLFYSVGIGQISSEVPQNLSASRPQDRQFILSSKKLLLSDSGFYLCAWSGQGGNEQFFGPGTRLTVL.

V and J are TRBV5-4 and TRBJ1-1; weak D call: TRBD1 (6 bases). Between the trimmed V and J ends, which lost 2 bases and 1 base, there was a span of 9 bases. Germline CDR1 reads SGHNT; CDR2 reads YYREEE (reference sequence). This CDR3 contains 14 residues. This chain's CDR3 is CASSLGQRNTEAFF. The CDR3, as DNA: TGTGCCAGCAGCTTAGGACAGAGGAACACTGAAGCTTTCTTT. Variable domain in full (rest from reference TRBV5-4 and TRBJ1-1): ETGVTQSPTHLIKTRGQQVTLRCSSQSGHNTVSWYQQALGQGPQFIFQYYREEENGRGNFPPRFSGLQFPNYSSELNVNALELDDSALYLCASSLGQRNTEAFFGQGTRLTVV.

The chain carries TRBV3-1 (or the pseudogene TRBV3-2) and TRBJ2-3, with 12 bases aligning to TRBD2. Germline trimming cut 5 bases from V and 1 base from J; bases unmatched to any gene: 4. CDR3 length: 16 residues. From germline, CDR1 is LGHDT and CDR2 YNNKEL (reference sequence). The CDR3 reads CASSARLAGGTDTQYF. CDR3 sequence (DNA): TGTGCCAGCAGCGCCCGACTAGCGGGGGGCACAGATACGCAGTATTTT.

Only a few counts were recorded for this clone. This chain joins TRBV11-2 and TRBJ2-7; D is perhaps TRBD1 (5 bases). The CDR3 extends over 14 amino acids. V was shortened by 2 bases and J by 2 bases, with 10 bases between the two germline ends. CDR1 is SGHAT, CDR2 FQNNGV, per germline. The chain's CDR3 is CASSLLSRAYEQYF. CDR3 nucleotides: TGTGCCAGCAGCTTATTAAGCAGGGCCTACGAGCAGTACTTC.

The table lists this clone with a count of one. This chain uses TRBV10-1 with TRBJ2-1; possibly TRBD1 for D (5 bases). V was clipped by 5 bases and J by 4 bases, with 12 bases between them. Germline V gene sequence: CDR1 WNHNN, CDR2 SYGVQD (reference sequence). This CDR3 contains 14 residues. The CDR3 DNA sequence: TGCGCCAGCAGTATATCAGGGAAATACAATGAGCAGTTCTTC. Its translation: CASSISGKYNEQFF.

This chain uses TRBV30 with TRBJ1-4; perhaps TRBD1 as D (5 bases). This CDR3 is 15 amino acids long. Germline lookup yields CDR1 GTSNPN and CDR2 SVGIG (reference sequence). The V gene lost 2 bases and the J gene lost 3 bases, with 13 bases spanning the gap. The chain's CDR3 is CAWSNKGLANEKLFF. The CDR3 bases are TGTGCCTGGAGTAACAAGGGGTTGGCTAATGAAAAACTGTTTTTT.

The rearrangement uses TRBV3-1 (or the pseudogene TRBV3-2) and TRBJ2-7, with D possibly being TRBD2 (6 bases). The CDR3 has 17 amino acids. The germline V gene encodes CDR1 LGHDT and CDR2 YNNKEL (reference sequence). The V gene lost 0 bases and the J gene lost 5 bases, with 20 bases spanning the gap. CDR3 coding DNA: TGTGCCAGCAGCCAAGATTTCCGCGGACTATCTAGCCACGAGCAGTACTTC. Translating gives CASSQDFRGLSSHEQYF.

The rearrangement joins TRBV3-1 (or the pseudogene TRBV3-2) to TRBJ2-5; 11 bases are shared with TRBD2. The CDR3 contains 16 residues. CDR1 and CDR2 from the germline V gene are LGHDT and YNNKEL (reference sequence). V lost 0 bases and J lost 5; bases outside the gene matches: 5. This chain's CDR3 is CASSQEGLAVSETQYF. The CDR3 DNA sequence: TGTGCCAGCAGCCAAGAGGGACTAGCGGTGTCGGAGACCCAGTACTTC.

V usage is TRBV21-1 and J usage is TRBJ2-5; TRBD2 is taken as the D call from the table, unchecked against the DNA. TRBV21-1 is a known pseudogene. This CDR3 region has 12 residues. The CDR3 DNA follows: TGTGCCAGCCACCGCCGGGTAGAGACCCAGTACTTC. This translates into CASHRRVETQYF.

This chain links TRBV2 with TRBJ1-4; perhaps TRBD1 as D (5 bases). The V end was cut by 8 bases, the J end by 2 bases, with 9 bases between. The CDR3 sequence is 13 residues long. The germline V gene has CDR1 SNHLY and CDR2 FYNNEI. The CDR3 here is CASGGGTNEKLFF. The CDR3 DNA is TGTGCCAGCGGGGGAGGGACTAATGAAAAACTGTTTTTT. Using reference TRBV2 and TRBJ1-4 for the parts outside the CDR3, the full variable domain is EPEVTQTPSHQVTQMGQEVILRCVPISNHLYFYWYRQILGQKVEFLVSFYNNEISEKSEIFDDQFSVERPDGSNFTLKIRSTKLEDSAMYFCASGGGTNEKLFFGSGTQLSVL.

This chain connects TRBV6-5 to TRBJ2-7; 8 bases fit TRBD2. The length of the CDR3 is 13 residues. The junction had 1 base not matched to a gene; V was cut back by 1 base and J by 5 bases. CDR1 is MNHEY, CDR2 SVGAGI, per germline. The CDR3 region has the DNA TGTGCCAGCAGTTACTGGCGGGGGGACGAGCAGTACTTC. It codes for CASSYWRGDEQYF.

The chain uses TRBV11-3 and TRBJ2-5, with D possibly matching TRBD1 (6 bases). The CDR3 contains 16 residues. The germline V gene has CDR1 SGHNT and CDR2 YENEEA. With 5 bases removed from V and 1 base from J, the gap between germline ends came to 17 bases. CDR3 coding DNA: TGTGCCAGCAGCCCCCCCTGGCCAGGGGTCCAAGAGACCCAGTACTTC. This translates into CASSPPWPGVQETQYF.

This CDR3 reads CATSDLQGGGETQYF. Written as DNA, the CDR3 is TGTGCCACCAGTGATTTGCAAGGGGGGGGAGAGACCCAGTACTTC. V is TRBV24-1 and J is TRBJ2-5, with D perhaps TRBD2 (7 bases). Trimming removed 0 bases from V and 4 bases from J, with 11 bases in between. The CDR3 spans 15 residues. CDR1 and CDR2 (germline): KGHDR, SFDVKD.

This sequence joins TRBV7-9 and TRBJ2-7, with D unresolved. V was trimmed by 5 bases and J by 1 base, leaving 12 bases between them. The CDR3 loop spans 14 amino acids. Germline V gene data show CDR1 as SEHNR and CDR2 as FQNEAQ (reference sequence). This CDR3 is CASSPEESSYEQYF. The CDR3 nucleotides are TGTGCCAGCAGCCCTGAGGAGTCGTCCTACGAGCAGTACTTC.

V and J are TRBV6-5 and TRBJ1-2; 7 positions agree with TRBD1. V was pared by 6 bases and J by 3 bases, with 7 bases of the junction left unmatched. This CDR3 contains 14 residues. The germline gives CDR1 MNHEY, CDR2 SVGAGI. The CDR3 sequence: CASRATGVDYGYTF. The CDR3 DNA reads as TGTGCCAGCAGGGCCACAGGGGTAGACTATGGCTACACCTTC.

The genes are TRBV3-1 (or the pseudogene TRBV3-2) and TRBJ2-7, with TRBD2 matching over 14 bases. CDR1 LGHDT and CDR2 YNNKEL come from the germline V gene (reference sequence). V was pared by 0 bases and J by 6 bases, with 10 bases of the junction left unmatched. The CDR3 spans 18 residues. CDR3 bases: TGTGCCAGCAGCCAAGATCTTAAGACTAGCGGGGGGGCCTGCGAGCAGTACTTC. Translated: CASSQDLKTSGGACEQYF.

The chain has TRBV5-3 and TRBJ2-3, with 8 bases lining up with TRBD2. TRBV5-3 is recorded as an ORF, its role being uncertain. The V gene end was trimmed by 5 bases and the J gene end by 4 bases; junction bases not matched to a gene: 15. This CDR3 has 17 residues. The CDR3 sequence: CARRSPRAGGFADTQYF. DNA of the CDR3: TGTGCCAGAAGATCGCCGAGGGCGGGGGGCTTCGCAGATACGCAGTATTTT.

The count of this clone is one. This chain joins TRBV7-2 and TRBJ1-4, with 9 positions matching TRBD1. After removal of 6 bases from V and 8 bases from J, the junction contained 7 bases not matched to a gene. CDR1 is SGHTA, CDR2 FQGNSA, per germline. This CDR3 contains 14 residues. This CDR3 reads CASSSGTGKEKLFF. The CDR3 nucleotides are TGTGCCAGCAGTTCCGGGACAGGGAAAGAAAAACTGTTTTTT.

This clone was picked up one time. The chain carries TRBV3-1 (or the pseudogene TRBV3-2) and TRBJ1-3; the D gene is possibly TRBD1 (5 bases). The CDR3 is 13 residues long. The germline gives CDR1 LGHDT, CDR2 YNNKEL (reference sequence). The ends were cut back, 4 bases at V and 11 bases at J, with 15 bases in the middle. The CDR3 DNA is TGTGCCAGCAGCCCCTCCCAGGGAACGGCCATATATTTT. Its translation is CASSPSQGTAIYF.

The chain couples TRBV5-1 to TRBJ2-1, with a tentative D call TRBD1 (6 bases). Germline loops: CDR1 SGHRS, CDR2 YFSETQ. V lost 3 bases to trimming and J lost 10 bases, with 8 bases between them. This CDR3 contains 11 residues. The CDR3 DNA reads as TGCGCCAGCAGCTCAGGGGAGGAGCAGTTCTTC. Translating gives CASSSGEEQFF.

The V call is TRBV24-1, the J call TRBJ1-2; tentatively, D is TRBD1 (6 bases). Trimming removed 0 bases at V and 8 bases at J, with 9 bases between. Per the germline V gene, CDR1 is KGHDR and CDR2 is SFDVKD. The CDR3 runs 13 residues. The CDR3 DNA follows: TGTGCCACCAGTGATTTGGGGGGCTGGGGCTACACCTTC. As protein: CATSDLGGWGYTF.

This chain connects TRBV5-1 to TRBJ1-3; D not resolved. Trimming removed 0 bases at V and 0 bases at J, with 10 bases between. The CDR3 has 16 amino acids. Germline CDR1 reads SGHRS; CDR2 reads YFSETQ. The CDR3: CASSLGLAFSGNTIYF. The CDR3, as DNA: TGCGCCAGCAGCTTGGGACTAGCTTTCTCTGGAAACACCATATATTTT. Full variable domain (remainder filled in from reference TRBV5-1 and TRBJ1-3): KAGVTQTPRYLIKTRGQQVTLSCSPISGHRSVSWYQQTPGQGLQFLFEYFSETQRNKGNFPGRFSGRQFSNSRSEMNVSTLELGDSALYLCASSLGLAFSGNTIYFGEGSWLTVV.

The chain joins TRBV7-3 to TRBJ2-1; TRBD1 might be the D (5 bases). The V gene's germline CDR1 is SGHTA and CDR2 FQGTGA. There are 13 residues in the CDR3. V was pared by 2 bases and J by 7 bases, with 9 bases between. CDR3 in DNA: TGTGCCAGCAGCTTATCAGGGTGGAATGAGCAGTTCTTC. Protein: CASSLSGWNEQFF.

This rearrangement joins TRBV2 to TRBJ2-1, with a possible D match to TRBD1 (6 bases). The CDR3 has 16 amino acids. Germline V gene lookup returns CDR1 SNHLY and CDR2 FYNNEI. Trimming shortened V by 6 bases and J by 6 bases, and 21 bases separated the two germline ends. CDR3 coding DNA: TGTGCCAGCAGCCTCCGGGACCCTCGAGGGGGCAATGAGCAGTTCTTC. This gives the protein CASSLRDPRGGNEQFF.

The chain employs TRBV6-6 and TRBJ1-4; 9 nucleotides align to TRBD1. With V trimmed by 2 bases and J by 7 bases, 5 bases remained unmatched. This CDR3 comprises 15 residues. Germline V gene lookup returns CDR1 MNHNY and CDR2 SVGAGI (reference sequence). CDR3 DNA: TGTGCCAGCAGTTACAGGGGGACAGGGCTTGAAAAACTGTTTTTT. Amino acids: CASSYRGTGLEKLFF.

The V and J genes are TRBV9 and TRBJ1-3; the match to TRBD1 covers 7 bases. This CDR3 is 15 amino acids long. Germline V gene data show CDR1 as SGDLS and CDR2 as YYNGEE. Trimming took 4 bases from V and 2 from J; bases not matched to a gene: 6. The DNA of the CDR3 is TGTGCCAGCAGCCCCCGACAGGGAACTGGAAACACCATATATTTT. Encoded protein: CASSPRQGTGNTIYF. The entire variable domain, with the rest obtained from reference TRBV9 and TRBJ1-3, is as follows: DSGVTQTPKHLITATGQRVTLRCSPRSGDLSVYWYQQSLDQGLQFLIQYYNGEERAKGNILERFSAQQFPDLHSELNLSSLELGDSALYFCASSPRQGTGNTIYFGEGSWLTVV.

CDR3 DNA sequence: TGTGCCAGCAGCCAAGCCCCGGGCACAGATACGCAGTATTTT. This translates into CASSQAPGTDTQYF. V and J are TRBV4-2 and TRBJ2-3, with D unresolved. Germline assignment: CDR1 LGHNA and CDR2 YNFKEQ. Trimming pared 1 base from V and 1 base from J, leaving 6 bases between. CDR3 length: 14 amino acids.

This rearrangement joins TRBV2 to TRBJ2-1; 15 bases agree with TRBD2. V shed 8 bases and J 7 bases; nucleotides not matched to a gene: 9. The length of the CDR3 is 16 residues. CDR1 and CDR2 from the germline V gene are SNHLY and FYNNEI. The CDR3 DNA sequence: TGTGCCAGCTCCCCCAAGGGGACTAGCGGGGGGAATGAGCAGTTCTTC. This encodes CASSPKGTSGGNEQFF.